The 8 T cell receptor beta chains below come from one sample, sequenced in a study of blood T cell repertoires in COVID-19. The table came from immunoSEQ multiplex PCR; TCRdb's copy has only in-frame clones and leaves some out. The sample consists of 300,000 to 350,000 clones, nearly 90% of them appearing once. The material sequenced was PBMCs or T cells enriched from blood (not recorded which). The origin of the receptors is a woman under 30 with acute COVID-19.

The chain recombines TRBV28 with TRBJ1-2; possible D gene TRBD1, 6 bases. The CDR3 consists of 12 residues. Germline V gives CDR1 MDHEN, CDR2 SYDVKM. V lost 8 bases and J 4 bases, leaving 11 bases between the germline ends. CDR3: CASFPTGYGYTF. The CDR3 coding sequence is TGTGCCAGCTTCCCGACAGGCTATGGCTACACCTTC.

V is TRBV7-9 and J is TRBJ2-7; 9 nucleotides line up with TRBD1. The CDR3 contains 14 residues. The germline gives CDR1 SEHNR, CDR2 FQNEAQ (reference sequence). V lost 4 bases and J lost 6; bases outside the gene matches: 7. Written as DNA, the CDR3 is TGTGCCAGCAGCTCCCCCGGGACAGGGCCCGAGCAGTACTTC. Protein: CASSSPGTGPEQYF.

This sequence joins TRBV23-1 and TRBJ1-5, with D perhaps TRBD1 (6 bases). TRBV23-1 is known as an ORF, though its function is uncertain. The CDR3 sequence is 14 residues long. V gave up 4 bases and J gave up 7 bases, with 14 bases separating them. In nucleotides, the CDR3 is TGCGCCAGCAGTCGGGGAAGGGGGGGACAGCCCCAGCATTTT. Its translation: CASSRGRGGQPQHF.

The chain links TRBV6-5 to TRBJ2-3; D is possibly TRBD2 (6 bases). Germline loops: CDR1 MNHEY, CDR2 SVGAGI. V gave up 6 bases and J gave up 2 bases, with 15 bases separating them. The CDR3 runs 15 residues. CDR3 region: CASSPSGEDTDTQYF. DNA for the CDR3: TGTGCCAGCAGCCCCTCGGGGGAGGACACAGATACGCAGTATTTT.

The chain carries TRBV19 and TRBJ1-1; 8 bases align to TRBD1. The CDR3 runs to 14 residues. The germline gives CDR1 LNHDA, CDR2 SQIVND (reference sequence). With V trimmed by 7 bases and J by 6 bases, 10 bases remained unmatched. CDR3 DNA sequence: TGTGCCAGTATGGGGGGCAGGGGGCGGTCTGAAGCTTTCTTT. This codes for CASMGGRGRSEAFF. The variable domain in full, with the rest retrieved from reference TRBV19 and TRBJ1-1, is DGGITQSPKYLFRKEGQNVTLSCEQNLNHDAMYWYRQDPGQGLRLIYYSQIVNDFQKGDIAEGYSVSREKKESFPLTVTSAQKNPTAFYLCASMGGRGRSEAFFGQGTRLTVV.

This chain connects TRBV5-1 to TRBJ2-5, with TRBD2 matching over 8 bases. V lost 6 bases and J lost 2; bases outside the gene matches: 3. The CDR3 loop spans 13 amino acids. In germline, CDR1 is SGHRS, CDR2 YFSETQ. The CDR3 region is CASTLAGQETQYF. CDR3 nucleotides: TGCGCCAGCACTCTAGCGGGTCAAGAGACCCAGTACTTC.

The rearrangement uses TRBV28 and TRBJ1-1; no firm D call. CDR3 length: 12 residues. CDR1 and CDR2 (germline): MDHEN, SYDVKM. Trimming stripped 2 bases from V and 4 bases from J, with 5 bases between. CDR3 residues: CASSLLSTEAFF. For the CDR3, the DNA is TGTGCCAGCAGTTTACTTAGCACTGAAGCTTTCTTT.

V and J are TRBV6-5 and TRBJ1-5; 8 bases match TRBD1. The J segment lost 4 bases and the V segment lost 7 bases, leaving 9 bases of the junction unmatched. From germline, CDR1 is MNHEY and CDR2 SVGAGI. CDR3 size: 15 residues. The CDR3 DNA follows: TGTGCCAGCACTAAAGGACAGGGCGTAAATCAGCCCCAGCATTTT. This translates into CASTKGQGVNQPQHF.